Below, 27 T cell receptor beta chains from the same sample are listed, as sequenced in a study of shared clonotypes between healthy human individuals. Libraries were prepared by immunoSEQ multiplex PCR; TCRdb keeps only in-frame clonotypes and omits some of them. The sample lists a few hundred thousand clones; roughly 97% were seen once. Sequencing was done on a sample of naive CD4+ T cells sorted from blood. Subset meaning: CD45RA+ positively selected. The receptors come from a woman under 40 in good health.

This clone appeared a single time. J is TRBJ2-2 and V is TRBV7-9; 12 positions match TRBD2. Germline V gives CDR1 SEHNR, CDR2 FQNEAQ (reference sequence). With V trimmed by 7 bases and J by 5 bases, 5 bases remained unmatched. CDR3 length equals 15 residues. The CDR3 reads CASTFGLAGTGELFF. The CDR3 DNA follows: TGTGCCAGCACCTTTGGACTAGCGGGGACCGGGGAGCTGTTTTTT.

This chain connects TRBV6-1 to TRBJ1-1; D is undetermined. CDR1 and CDR2 (germline): MNHNS, SASEGT. The CDR3 has 13 amino acids. The V end lost 10 bases, the J end lost 0 bases, and 12 bases lay between the germline ends. The CDR3 spells CATTGIMNTEAFF. CDR3 DNA: TGTGCCACTACGGGGATTATGAACACTGAAGCTTTCTTT.

This chain links TRBV28 with TRBJ2-7; TRBD1 agrees at 8 bases. V lost 6 bases and J lost 4; bases outside the gene matches: 11. Germline V CDR1 and CDR2: MDHEN, SYDVKM. CDR3 length equals 15 residues. CDR3 bases: TGTGCCAGCAGCACCGCCGGGACAGGTGATTACGAGCAGTACTTC. It yields the protein CASSTAGTGDYEQYF.

The chain combines TRBV18 with TRBJ2-5; 7 nucleotides match TRBD1. CDR3 length: 17 residues. Germline V gives CDR1 KGHSH, CDR2 LQKENI. With V trimmed by 1 base and J by 5 bases, 13 bases remained unmatched. The CDR3 coding sequence is TGTGCCAGCTCACCACTCGAGGCCAAGGGGGCAGGGGAGACCCAGTACTTC. It codes for CASSPLEAKGAGETQYF.

The J gene is TRBJ1-4, the V gene TRBV11-2; a weak D match, TRBD1 (5 bases). The ends were cut back, 3 bases at V and 2 bases at J, with 10 bases in the middle. There are 15 residues in the CDR3. Germline loops: CDR1 SGHAT, CDR2 FQNNGV. CDR3 sequence: CASSFGGSTNEKLFF. For the CDR3, the DNA is TGTGCCAGCAGCTTTGGGGGGAGCACTAATGAAAAACTGTTTTTT.

The chain combines TRBV27 with TRBJ2-1, with a weak D call TRBD2 (6 bases). CDR1 and CDR2 (germline): MNHEY, SMNVEV (reference sequence). Trimming cost V 2 bases and J 12 bases, with 17 bases left between them. The CDR3 sequence is 14 residues long. The CDR3 nucleotides are TGTGCCAGCAGTTTAAGGGACTCCCCGGCCGTGCAGTTCTTC. As protein: CASSLRDSPAVQFF.

The CDR3 loop is CASSVREGLAGDEQYF. CDR3 nucleotide sequence: TGCGCCAGCAGCGTAAGAGAGGGACTAGCGGGAGACGAGCAGTACTTC. This rearrangement joins TRBV5-1 to TRBJ2-7; the match to TRBD2 covers 14 bases. Germline-derived CDR1 and CDR2 are SGHRS and YFSETQ. The CDR3 contains 16 residues. V was clipped by 4 bases and J by 5 bases; unmatched bases: 8.

This rearrangement joins TRBV28 to TRBJ1-2, with no clear D. V lost 3 bases to trimming and J lost 4 bases, with 12 bases between them. The germline V gene has CDR1 MDHEN and CDR2 SYDVKM. This CDR3 comprises 14 residues. CDR3 sequence: CASSLVVPPYGYTF. For the CDR3, the DNA is TGTGCCAGCAGTTTGGTCGTTCCTCCCTATGGCTACACCTTC.

V gene TRBV15 combines with J gene TRBJ1-5; D remains ambiguous. V was cut by 3 bases and J by 2 bases, with 17 bases left in between. Germline loops: CDR1 LNHNV, CDR2 YYDKDF (reference sequence). This CDR3 spans 17 amino acids. Here the CDR3 DNA reads TGTGCCACCAGCAGTTGGACCGGCATTATGGGCAATCAGCCCCAGCATTTT. This translates into CATSSWTGIMGNQPQHF.

This clone was recorded a few times. This sequence joins TRBV28 and TRBJ2-7; 8 bases are shared with TRBD1. The CDR3 loop spans 14 amino acids. The V gene end was trimmed by 7 bases and the J gene end by 5 bases; junction bases not matched to a gene: 10. Germline V gene data show CDR1 as MDHEN and CDR2 as SYDVKM. The CDR3, as DNA: TGTGCCAGCACCATGGACAGGGCTCGGCACGAGCAGTACTTC. This codes for CASTMDRARHEQYF. Together with reference TRBV28 and TRBJ2-7, the CDR3 gives the full variable domain: DVKVTQSSRYLVKRTGEKVFLECVQDMDHENMFWYRQDPGLGLRLIYFSYDVKMKEKGDIPEGYSVSREKKERFSLILESASTNQTSMYLCASTMDRARHEQYFGPGTRLTVT.

V and J are TRBV28 and TRBJ2-7, with 10 bases lining up with TRBD2. The CDR3 has 15 amino acids. Germline V lookup: CDR1 MDHEN, CDR2 SYDVKM. After removal of 5 bases from V and 3 bases from J, the junction contained 7 bases not matched to a gene. The CDR3 DNA sequence: TGTGCCAGCAGTCGTCTAGCGGGAGAAAGCTACGAGCAGTACTTC. Translated: CASSRLAGESYEQYF.

This clone occurred once. This chain links TRBV5-1 with TRBJ1-1; possible D gene TRBD1, 5 bases. The CDR3 covers 12 residues. The V gene lost 5 bases and the J gene lost 7 bases, with 12 bases spanning the gap. Germline V gene data show CDR1 as SGHRS and CDR2 as YFSETQ. The CDR3 DNA sequence: TGCGCCAGCAGTTACCGACAGAATGAAGCTTTCTTT. Translated, it gives CASSYRQNEAFF.

V gene TRBV19 combines with J gene TRBJ1-5; a weak D match, TRBD1 (5 bases). CDR3 size: 14 residues. Germline V gene sequence: CDR1 LNHDA, CDR2 SQIVND (reference sequence). Trimming removed 8 bases from V and 2 bases from J, with 13 bases in between. CDR3 loop: CASWSGSGNQPQHF. CDR3 DNA: TGTGCCAGTTGGTCAGGGTCGGGCAATCAGCCCCAGCATTTT.

The chain carries TRBV19 and TRBJ2-2, with 16 bases matching TRBD2. Germline-derived CDR1 and CDR2 are LNHDA and SQIVND (reference sequence). The length of the CDR3 is 21 residues. V trimming: 7 bases; J trimming: 4 bases; junction bases outside the gene matches: 18. The CDR3 DNA follows: TGTGCCAGTACCCCGAGGGGACTAGCGGGAGGGTCCTTCCAGATCACCGGGGAGCTGTTTTTT. Translation: CASTPRGLAGGSFQITGELFF.

The sample holds one count of this clone. This chain links TRBV7-9 with TRBJ2-1, with 9 bases matching TRBD2. CDR1 and CDR2 (germline): SEHNR, FQNEAQ (reference sequence). V shed 5 bases and J 10 bases; nucleotides not matched to a gene: 9. The CDR3 is made up of 14 amino acids. CDR3 bases: TGTGCCAGCAGCCCGGGACTAGCATACCAAGAGCAGTTCTTC. Its translation: CASSPGLAYQEQFF.

This sequence joins TRBV5-1 and TRBJ2-2, with D possibly matching TRBD1 (6 bases). This CDR3 is built from 14 residues. Germline V gene lookup returns CDR1 SGHRS and CDR2 YFSETQ. V was shortened by 4 bases and J by 7 bases, with 14 bases between the two germline ends. CDR3 amino acids: CASSKDSLLGELFF. The CDR3 nucleotides are TGCGCCAGCAGCAAGGACAGTCTTCTCGGGGAGCTGTTTTTT.

This rearrangement joins TRBV29-1 to TRBJ2-3; D is uncertain. With 2 bases removed from V and 4 bases from J, the gap between germline ends came to 10 bases. Germline CDR1 reads SQVTM; CDR2 reads ANQGSEA. The CDR3 runs 13 residues. Here the CDR3 DNA reads TGCAGCGTTGAACAGAGTCAATCAGATACGCAGTATTTT. As protein: CSVEQSQSDTQYF.

The J gene is TRBJ1-3, the V gene TRBV10-3; D ambiguous. The CDR3 runs to 13 residues. CDR1 ENHRY and CDR2 SYGVKD come from the germline V gene. V lost 11 bases to trimming and J lost 0 bases, with 11 bases between them. The CDR3: CAVRSSSGNTIYF. The CDR3 nucleotides read TGTGCCGTACGGTCTAGCTCTGGAAACACCATATATTTT.

This chain uses TRBV7-2 with TRBJ2-1; D possibly corresponds to TRBD1 (6 bases). The ends were cut back, 4 bases at V and 4 bases at J, with 8 bases in the middle. Looked up from germline, CDR1 is SGHTA and CDR2 is FQGNSA. This CDR3 contains 13 residues. CDR3 region: CASSSDRYNEQFF. The CDR3 DNA is TGTGCCAGCAGCTCCGACAGGTACAATGAGCAGTTCTTC.

This chain links TRBV27 with TRBJ2-4, with 7 positions matching TRBD2. V dropped 2 bases and J dropped 6; count of bases not matched to a gene: 4. Germline CDR1 reads MNHEY; CDR2 reads SMNVEV (reference sequence). This CDR3 is 14 amino acids long. The DNA of the CDR3 is TGTGCCAGCAGTTTACGGGGGGATCCAAACATTCAGTACTTC. Translating it yields CASSLRGDPNIQYF.

V usage is TRBV10-2 and J usage is TRBJ1-3, with D possibly TRBD1 on 6 matching bases. CDR3 length: 14 residues. Trimming cost V 7 bases and J 2 bases, with 12 bases left between them. Germline CDR1 is WSHSY and CDR2 is SAAADI. The CDR3 DNA reads TGCGCCAGCACAAGGACAGACCCTGGAAACACCATATATTTT. Translation gives CASTRTDPGNTIYF.

A note on this clone: Other DNA sequences in this specimen translate into the identical CDR3. V gene TRBV6-6 combines with J gene TRBJ2-3; D possibly uses TRBD1 or TRBD2 (6 bases each). The CDR3 runs 13 residues. CDR1 is MNHNY and CDR2 is SVGAGI in the germline V gene (reference sequence). Trimming removed 2 bases at V and 4 bases at J, with 7 bases between. CDR3 in amino acids: CASSYRGADTQYF. CDR3 coding DNA: TGTGCCAGCAGTTACAGGGGGGCAGATACGCAGTATTTT.

V gene TRBV6-1 combines with J gene TRBJ1-4; no reliable D call. This CDR3 has 13 residues. The V end was cut by 5 bases, the J end by 8 bases, with 12 bases between. Germline V lookup: CDR1 MNHNS, CDR2 SASEGT. The CDR3, as DNA: TGTGCCAGCAGTACCCGAACCCTGGAAAAACTGTTTTTT. This gives the protein CASSTRTLEKLFF.

As for this clone: One end of the junction does not line up with germline, which may come from a read error. The rearrangement links TRBV6-5 to TRBJ1-1; tentative D call: TRBD1 (6 bases). CDR1 and CDR2 (germline): MNHEY, SVGAGI. This CDR3 contains 16 residues. CDR3 sequence (DNA): TGTGCAAGCAGTTACTCCGGGACACGGTCGGGGACTGAAGCTTTCTTT. Encoded protein: CASSYSGTRSGTEAFF.

The rearrangement links TRBV28 to TRBJ1-5, with 9 bases that match TRBD1. This CDR3 is built from 16 residues. The V gene's germline CDR1 is MDHEN and CDR2 SYDVKM. Losses at the gene ends were 6 bases for V and 6 bases for J; bases not matched to a gene: 12. CDR3 amino acids: CASRPTYRGRVQPQHF. The DNA for the CDR3 is TGTGCCAGCAGGCCGACCTACAGGGGGCGCGTTCAGCCCCAGCATTTT. The variable domain in full, completed from reference TRBV28 and TRBJ1-5, reads DVKVTQSSRYLVKRTGEKVFLECVQDMDHENMFWYRQDPGLGLRLIYFSYDVKMKEKGDIPEGYSVSREKKERFSLILESASTNQTSMYLCASRPTYRGRVQPQHFGDGTRLSIL.

As concerns this clone: At one boundary the junction diverges from the germline segment, which might be a read error. The genes are TRBV19 and TRBJ1-6, with D unclear. The length of the CDR3 is 15 residues. Germline V CDR1 and CDR2: LNHDA, SQIVND (reference sequence). The CDR3: CASRGLDSYNSPLHF. DNA of the CDR3: TGTGCTAGTAGAGGATTGGACTCCTATAATTCACCCCTCCACTTT.

V is TRBV7-2 and J is TRBJ1-3; D gene uncertain. V was trimmed by 5 bases and J by 0 bases, leaving 14 bases between them. The CDR3 is 16 amino acids. Germline V lookup: CDR1 SGHTA, CDR2 FQGNSA. The CDR3 nucleotides read TGTGCCAGCAGCCTCCTTCAAGTATTCTCTGGAAACACCATATATTTT. It yields the protein CASSLLQVFSGNTIYF.